These 21 T cell receptor beta chains were sequenced from one sample in a study of cytomegalovirus exposure and HLA in healthy donors. The PCR employed 60 Vbeta primers together with 13 Jbeta primers. Assay: immunoSEQ multiplex PCR; the TCRdb copy retains only in-frame clones and omits some. This sample yields around 180,000 clones, of which roughly 87% are seen a single time; roughly 0.5% belongs to the top ten. Sequencing was performed on PBMCs. The receptors originated from a woman aged 45 to 65 in good health and CMV-seronegative.

This chain links TRBV7-6 with TRBJ1-2, with TRBD1 matching 7 bases. The germline V gene encodes CDR1 SGHVS and CDR2 FNYEAQ. The CDR3 consists of 12 residues. The ends lost 4 bases at V and 8 bases at J; junction bases unmatched: 4. As DNA, the CDR3 is TGTGCCAGCAGCTCCTCGACAGGGGGCTACACCTTC. Amino acid sequence: CASSSSTGGYTF.

The genes are TRBV19 and TRBJ1-1; D may be TRBD1 (5 bases). The length of the CDR3 is 15 residues. The germline CDR1 and CDR2 sequences are LNHDA and SQIVND (reference sequence). V was trimmed by 4 bases and J by 0 bases, leaving 12 bases between them. As DNA, the CDR3 is TGTGCCAGTAGTAACCCGACAGTACTGAACACTGAAGCTTTCTTT. This translates into CASSNPTVLNTEAFF.

The sample holds one count of this clone. This chain uses TRBV10-2 with TRBJ2-7; perhaps TRBD2 as D (5 bases). The V gene's germline CDR1 is WSHSY and CDR2 SAAADI. The CDR3 consists of 13 residues. V lost 4 bases and J lost 2, with 9 bases in between. The CDR3 reads CASSAQRTYEQYF. The DNA for the CDR3 is TGCGCCAGCAGTGCCCAGCGGACCTACGAGCAGTACTTC.

A single count supports this clone. The chain links TRBV11-2 to TRBJ2-1, with 13 positions matching TRBD2. The junction had 10 bases not matched to a gene; V was cut back by 5 bases and J by 9 bases. The CDR3 spans 16 residues. CDR1 SGHAT and CDR2 FQNNGV come from the germline V gene. The CDR3, as DNA: TGTGCCAGCAGCGGACTAGCGGGAGCGGCTTTCTGTGAGCAGTTCTTC. Its protein product is CASSGLAGAAFCEQFF.

The J gene is TRBJ2-3, the V gene TRBV18, with TRBD1 identical over 8 bases. Germline trimming cut 2 bases from V and 2 bases from J; bases unmatched to any gene: 3. The CDR3 runs to 15 residues. Per the germline V gene, CDR1 is KGHSH and CDR2 is LQKENI. The CDR3 loop reads CASSPVTGATDTQYF. The CDR3 bases are TGTGCCAGCTCACCAGTGACAGGGGCCACAGATACGCAGTATTTT.

The V call is TRBV2, the J call TRBJ1-1; weak D call: TRBD1 (5 bases). This CDR3 contains 14 residues. Germline V gene data show CDR1 as SNHLY and CDR2 as FYNNEI. Trimming removed 5 bases from V and 1 base from J, with 11 bases in between. The CDR3 protein is CASSSQGGNTEAFF. The CDR3 bases are TGTGCCAGCAGTAGCCAGGGCGGGAACACTGAAGCTTTCTTT. Filled out from reference TRBV2 and TRBJ1-1, the complete variable domain reads EPEVTQTPSHQVTQMGQEVILRCVPISNHLYFYWYRQILGQKVEFLVSFYNNEISEKSEIFDDQFSVERPDGSNFTLKIRSTKLEDSAMYFCASSSQGGNTEAFFGQGTRLTVV.

The V and J genes are TRBV10-1 and TRBJ2-5, with TRBD1 as a possible D gene (6 bases). Germline assignment: CDR1 WNHNN and CDR2 SYGVQD (reference sequence). Trimming left V 3 bases short and J 5 bases short, with 16 bases between. The CDR3 has 15 residues. The chain's CDR3 is CASSDVAGGTETQYF. The CDR3 DNA reads TGCGCCAGCAGTGATGTCGCTGGGGGCACGGAGACCCAGTACTTC.

The rearrangement links TRBV7-9 to TRBJ2-7; possible D gene TRBD2, 6 bases. The CDR3 is 16 amino acids. The germline V and J ends were trimmed by 4 bases and 1 base, with 17 bases remaining between them. Germline V lookup: CDR1 SEHNR, CDR2 FQNEAQ (reference sequence). In nucleotides, the CDR3 is TGTGCCAGCAGCTCGGAGAGGAATAGCGGTTCCTACGAGCAGTACTTC. Its protein is CASSSERNSGSYEQYF.

This clone showed up just a few times. The chain joins TRBV30 to TRBJ2-2; 11 bases map to TRBD2. This CDR3 has 17 residues. From germline, CDR1 is GTSNPN and CDR2 SVGIG (reference sequence). Trimming took 3 bases from V and 4 from J; bases not matched to a gene: 10. CDR3 sequence reads: CAWRDGRLAGGTGELFF. In DNA, the CDR3 is TGTGCCTGGAGGGATGGCCGGCTAGCGGGGGGCACCGGGGAGCTGTTTTTT.

This clone was seen a few times. The chain links TRBV27 to TRBJ1-6, with TRBD1 as a possible D gene (5 bases). This CDR3 is 14 amino acids long. Trimming pared 7 bases from V and 10 bases from J, leaving 17 bases between. Germline CDR1 is MNHEY and CDR2 is SMNVEV (reference sequence). The CDR3: CASKIWGEVSPLHF. In DNA, the CDR3 is TGTGCCAGCAAGATCTGGGGGGAAGTCTCACCCCTCCACTTT.

The V gene is TRBV4-3, the J gene TRBJ1-2, with D possibly TRBD1 on 5 matching bases. The CDR3 has 17 residues. Germline CDR1 is LGHNA and CDR2 is YSLEER. V lost 0 bases and J lost 1, with 15 bases in between. CDR3 protein: CASSQDLGAYLNYGYTF. CDR3 in DNA: TGCGCCAGCAGCCAAGATCTAGGGGCCTACCTTAACTATGGCTACACCTTC.

V is TRBV6-1 and J is TRBJ2-2, with 10 nucleotides matching TRBD2. CDR1 and CDR2 (germline): MNHNS, SASEGT. The CDR3 contains 13 residues. V gave up 11 bases and J gave up 13 bases; unmatched junction bases: 13. DNA for the CDR3: TGTGCCGGACTGAGCGGGAGGGCCGGTGGGCTGTTTTTT. Translated: CAGLSGRAGGLFF.

The chain recombines TRBV18 with TRBJ2-1, with D maybe TRBD2 (5 bases). The CDR3 covers 13 residues. The germline gives CDR1 KGHSH, CDR2 LQKENI. Trimming shortened V by 6 bases and J by 9 bases, and 15 bases separated the two germline ends. This chain's CDR3 is CASSPSRTVEQFF. CDR3 DNA: TGTGCCAGCTCCCCCTCCCGGACTGTTGAGCAGTTCTTC.

The sample holds a few counts of this clone. The chain uses TRBV5-1 and TRBJ1-2; D is possibly TRBD1 (6 bases). V lost 3 bases and J 0 bases, leaving 12 bases between the germline ends. The germline V gene has CDR1 SGHRS and CDR2 YFSETQ. The CDR3 consists of 15 residues. The CDR3, as DNA: TGCGCCAGCAGCTCCCAACAGGGAGCTAACTATGGCTACACCTTC. Protein sequence: CASSSQQGANYGYTF.

V is TRBV25-1 and J is TRBJ2-1; 9 nucleotides align to TRBD1. The CDR3 loop spans 13 amino acids. V lost 4 bases and J lost 11; bases outside the gene matches: 6. The germline V gene has CDR1 MGHDK and CDR2 SYGVNS. The CDR3 coding sequence is TGTGCCAGCAGTGTCTCCGGGACAGGGAAGCAGTTCTTC. Its protein is CASSVSGTGKQFF.

The V call is TRBV28, the J call TRBJ1-5; D might be TRBD1 (5 bases). The CDR3 is 16 amino acids. V lost 6 bases and J 2 bases, leaving 17 bases between the germline ends. CDR1 MDHEN and CDR2 SYDVKM come from the germline V gene. The CDR3 spells CASSPAQGIGNQPQHF. CDR3 coding DNA: TGTGCCAGCAGCCCGGCCCAGGGTATAGGCAATCAGCCCCAGCATTTT.

V is TRBV5-1 and J is TRBJ2-3; no reliable D call. CDR3 length equals 15 residues. Looked up from germline, CDR1 is SGHRS and CDR2 is YFSETQ. Trimming pared 4 bases from V and 0 bases from J, leaving 12 bases between. DNA of the CDR3: TGCGCCAGCAGCCTCTTGAGGCCTAGCACAGATACGCAGTATTTT. It encodes CASSLLRPSTDTQYF.

A single count supports this clone. A junction end diverges from the germline sequence, so it may reflect a read error. This chain connects TRBV4-3 to TRBJ2-3; 11 bases agree with TRBD2. Germline CDR1 LGHNA, CDR2 YSLEER. This CDR3 has 15 residues. Here the CDR3 reads CASRQALAGADTQYF. Here the CDR3 DNA reads TGCGCCAGCAGGCAAGCACTAGCGGGGGCAGATACGCAGTATTTT.

In its sample, this clone was seen once. The DNA for the CDR3 is TGTGCCAGCAGTCCTCACCCGGACAGGCGTGAGGGAGGCTACACCTTC. Protein: CASSPHPDRREGGYTF. The chain has TRBV28 and TRBJ1-2; 7 positions agree with TRBD1. The CDR3 sequence is 16 residues long. Trimming at V came to 5 bases and at J to 8 bases, leaving 17 bases not matched to a gene. Germline V gene sequence: CDR1 MDHEN, CDR2 SYDVKM.

The V call is TRBV14, the J call TRBJ2-5; TRBD2 aligns across 9 bases. The CDR3 has 16 amino acids. V shed 1 base and J 4 bases; nucleotides not matched to a gene: 7. Germline values: CDR1 SGHDN, CDR2 FVKESK. The CDR3 loop reads CASSQVIGLARETQYF. The CDR3, as DNA: TGTGCCAGCAGCCAAGTGATCGGACTAGCGCGAGAGACCCAGTACTTC. Based on the CDR3 plus reference TRBV14 and TRBJ2-5, the full variable domain is EAGVTQFPSHSVIEKGQTVTLRCDPISGHDNLYWYRRVMGKEIKFLLHFVKESKQDESGMPNNRFLAERTGGTYSTLKVQPAELEDSGVYFCASSQVIGLARETQYFGPGTRLLVL.

The chain recombines TRBV12-2 with TRBJ1-1. TRBV12-2 is listed as a pseudogene. This CDR3 region has 15 residues. The CDR3 DNA sequence: TGTGCAAGTCGCTTAGTCGGGAGGGTGAACACTGAAGCTTTCTTT. It specifies CASRLVGRVNTEAFF.